The present T cell receptor (beta chain) was sequenced within a study of chronic HIV infection and antiretroviral therapy. V lost 4 bases to trimming and J lost 6 bases; unmatched junction nucleotides: 7. The germline CDR1 and CDR2 sequences are MGHRA and YSYEKL. The CDR3 is made up of 14 amino acids. In TCRdb, the 5' RACE reads were re-called with MiXCR into one record per CDR3 protein. The sample contains 40,000 to 50,000 distinct CDR3 sequences, roughly 19% of which appear only once. The clonotype originates from an adult who had HIV and had not received antiretroviral therapy, or was an uninfected healthy control (not recorded which). V gene TRBV4-1 combines with J gene TRBJ2-7; 9 bases align to TRBD1. What was sequenced was peripheral blood. The CDR3 here is CASSRGQGLGEQYF. CDR3 DNA: TGCGCCAGCAGCCGCGGACAGGGGTTGGGCGAGCAGTACTTC.